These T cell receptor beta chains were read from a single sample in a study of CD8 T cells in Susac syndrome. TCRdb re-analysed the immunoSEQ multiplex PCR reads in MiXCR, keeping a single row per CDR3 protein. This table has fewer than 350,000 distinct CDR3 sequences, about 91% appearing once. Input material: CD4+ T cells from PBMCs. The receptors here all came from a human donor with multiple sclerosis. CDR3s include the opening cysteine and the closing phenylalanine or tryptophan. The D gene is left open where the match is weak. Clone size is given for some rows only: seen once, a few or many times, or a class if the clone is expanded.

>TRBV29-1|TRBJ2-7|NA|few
CSVEVAAPDEQYF
TGCAGCGTTGAGGTGGCGGCCCCTGACGAGCAGTACTTC
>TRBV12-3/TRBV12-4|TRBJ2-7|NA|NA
CASSPGLRSSYEQYF
TGTGCCAGCAGTCCCGGACTTCGGAGCTCCTACGAGCAGTACTTC
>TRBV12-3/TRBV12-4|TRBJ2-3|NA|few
CASSLRRGGTDTQYF
TGTGCCAGCAGTTTAAGGAGGGGGGGCACAGATACGCAGTATTTT
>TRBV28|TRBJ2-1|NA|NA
CASSHRDEQFF
TGTGCCAGCAGTCACAGGGATGAGCAGTTCTTC
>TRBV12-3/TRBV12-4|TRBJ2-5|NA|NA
CASSEGRQETQYF
TGTGCCAGCAGTGAGGGACGACAAGAGACCCAGTACTTC
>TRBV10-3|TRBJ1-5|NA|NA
CAISGVSNQPQHF
TGTGCCATTTCAGGGGTTAGCAATCAGCCCCAGCATTTT
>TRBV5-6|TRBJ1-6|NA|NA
CASSHYGNTSSPLHF
TGTGCCAGCAGCCATTATGGGAATACCTCTTCACCCCTCCACTTT
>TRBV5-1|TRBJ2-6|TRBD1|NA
CASSPWTGGILFSGANVLTF
TGCGCCAGCAGCCCCTGGACAGGGGGCATACTGTTCTCTGGGGCCAACGTCCTGACTTTC
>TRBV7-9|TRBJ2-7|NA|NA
CASSLAGGQQYF
TGTGCCAGCAGCTTAGCGGGCGGGCAGCAGTACTTC
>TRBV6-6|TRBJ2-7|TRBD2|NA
CASSSSGGPFEQYF
TGTGCCAGCAGTTCTAGCGGGGGGCCCTTTGAGCAGTACTTC
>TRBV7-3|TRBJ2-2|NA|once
CASSSQRTGELFF
TGTGCCAGCAGCTCCCAGAGGACCGGGGAGCTGTTTTTT
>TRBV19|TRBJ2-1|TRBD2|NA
CASSLGLGTSKREQFF
TGTGCCAGTAGTCTGGGTCTCGGGACTAGTAAGCGTGAGCAGTTCTTC
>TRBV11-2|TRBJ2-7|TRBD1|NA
CASSLSGQGVYEQYF
TGTGCCAGCAGCTTGTCGGGACAGGGGGTCTACGAGCAGTACTTC
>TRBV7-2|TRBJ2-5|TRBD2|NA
CASSPSGWGETQYF
TGTGCCAGCAGCCCTAGCGGGTGGGGAGAGACCCAGTACTTC
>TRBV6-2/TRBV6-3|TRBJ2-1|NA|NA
CASSYSPAEQFF
TGTGCCAGCAGTTACTCGCCTGCTGAGCAGTTCTTC
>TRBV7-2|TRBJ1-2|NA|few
CASSQAGYGYTF
TGTGCCAGCAGCCAAGCCGGGTATGGCTACACCTTC
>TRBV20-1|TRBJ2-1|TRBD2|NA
CSASSPRREDGEQFF
TGCAGTGCTAGTTCCCCTAGGCGGGAGGACGGGGAGCAGTTCTTC
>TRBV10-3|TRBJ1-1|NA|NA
CATGPLGTEAFF
TGTGCCACCGGCCCCTTGGGGACTGAAGCTTTCTTT
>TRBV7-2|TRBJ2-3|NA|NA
CASRGPSTDTQYF
TGTGCCAGCAGGGGGCCTAGCACAGATACGCAGTATTTT
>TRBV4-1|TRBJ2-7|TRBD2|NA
CASSPESGASSYEQYF
TGCGCCAGCAGCCCTGAGAGCGGGGCCAGCTCCTACGAGCAGTACTTC
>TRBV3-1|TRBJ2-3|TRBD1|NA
CASSAQTSGGLGDTQYF
TGTGCCAGCAGCGCCCAGACCTCAGGGGGCCTTGGGGATACGCAGTATTTT
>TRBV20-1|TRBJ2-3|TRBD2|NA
CSARLPVASGRSHTDTQYF
TGCAGTGCTAGATTGCCCGTGGCTAGCGGGAGGTCCCACACAGATACGCAGTATTTT
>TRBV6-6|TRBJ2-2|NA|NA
CASRTLAAGELFF
TGTGCCAGCAGAACTTTAGCTGCCGGGGAGCTGTTTTTT
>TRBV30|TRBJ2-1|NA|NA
CAWSTYPREDEQFF
TGTGCCTGGAGTACATACCCGAGGGAGGATGAGCAGTTCTTC
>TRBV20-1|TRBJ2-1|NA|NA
CSARDPIVGNEQFF
TGCAGTGCTAGAGACCCGATTGTGGGCAATGAGCAGTTCTTC
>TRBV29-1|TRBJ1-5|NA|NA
CSVRAQGDQPQHF
TGCAGCGTGAGGGCCCAGGGAGATCAGCCCCAGCATTTT
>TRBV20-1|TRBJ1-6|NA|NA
CSARDFAATPGNSPLHF
TGCAGTGCTAGAGATTTCGCGGCAACCCCCGGGAATTCACCCCTCCACTTT
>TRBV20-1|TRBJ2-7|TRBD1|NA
CSAWTGGPYEQYF
TGCAGTGCTTGGACAGGGGGCCCCTACGAGCAGTACTTC
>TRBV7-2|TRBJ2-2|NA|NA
CASSFFSRGNTGELFF
TGTGCCAGCAGCTTCTTCAGCAGGGGGAACACCGGGGAGCTGTTTTTT
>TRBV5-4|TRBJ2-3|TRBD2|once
CASSPGGGVADTQYF
TGTGCCAGCAGCCCCGGGGGGGGAGTGGCAGATACGCAGTATTTT
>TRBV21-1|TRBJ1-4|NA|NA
CASSKKGRRSDEKLFF
TGTGCCAGCAGCAAAAAGGGCAGACGGTCGGATGAAAAACTGTTTTTT
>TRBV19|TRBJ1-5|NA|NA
CASSITRPGTQPQHF
TGTGCCAGTAGTATAACAAGGCCAGGAACTCAGCCCCAGCATTTT
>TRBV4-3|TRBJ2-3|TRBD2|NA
CASSGSWGKDTQYF
TGCGCCAGTAGCGGGAGCTGGGGAAAAGATACGCAGTATTTT
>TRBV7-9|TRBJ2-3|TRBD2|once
CASSPVLRGGPDTQYF
TGTGCCAGCAGCCCCGTCTTGCGCGGGGGACCAGATACGCAGTATTTT
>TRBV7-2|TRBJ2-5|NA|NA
CASSRDGGTQYF
TGTGCCAGCAGCCGAGACGGGGGGACCCAGTACTTC
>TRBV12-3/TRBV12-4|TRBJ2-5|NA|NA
CASSLTQGKETQYF
TGTGCCAGCAGTTTAACCCAGGGAAAAGAGACCCAGTACTTC
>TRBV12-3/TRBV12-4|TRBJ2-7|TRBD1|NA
CASSFQQGSSYEQYF
TGTGCCAGCAGTTTCCAACAGGGGTCGTCCTACGAGCAGTACTTC
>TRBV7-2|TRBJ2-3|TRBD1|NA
CASSRRTGKDDTQYF
TGTGCCAGCAGCCGGCGGACAGGGAAGGATGATACGCAGTATTTT
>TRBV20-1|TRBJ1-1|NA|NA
CSAYLAEAFF
TGCAGTGCTTACTTGGCTGAAGCTTTCTTT
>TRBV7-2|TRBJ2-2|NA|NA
CASSYSRSTGELFF
TGTGCCAGCAGCTATTCTAGGTCCACCGGGGAGCTGTTTTTT
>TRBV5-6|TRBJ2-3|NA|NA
CASSPGAYTDTQYF
TGTGCCAGCAGCCCAGGGGCCTACACAGATACGCAGTATTTT
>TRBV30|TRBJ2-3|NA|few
CAWSVGGDTQYF
TGTGCCTGGAGTGTGGGAGGAGATACGCAGTATTTT
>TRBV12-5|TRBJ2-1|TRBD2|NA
CASSPPRWSSGNSYNEQFF
TGTGCTAGTTCCCCCCCTCGGTGGTCTAGCGGGAACTCCTACAATGAGCAGTTCTTC
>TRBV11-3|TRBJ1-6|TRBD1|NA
CASSPGTGVSPLHF
TGTGCCAGCAGCCCGGGGACAGGTGTTTCACCCCTCCACTTT
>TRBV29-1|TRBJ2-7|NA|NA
CSVEGGPSYEQYF
TGCAGCGTTGAAGGGGGACCTTCCTACGAGCAGTACTTC
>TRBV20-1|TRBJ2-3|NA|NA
CSARGRGKDTQYF
TGCAGTGCTAGAGGCCGGGGGAAAGATACGCAGTATTTT
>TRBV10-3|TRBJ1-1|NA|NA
CAVQQTGNTEAFF
TGTGCCGTCCAGCAAACAGGGAACACTGAAGCTTTCTTT
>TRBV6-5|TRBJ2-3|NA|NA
CASSYSTPSTDTQYF
TGTGCCAGCAGTTACTCGACCCCCAGCACAGATACGCAGTATTTT
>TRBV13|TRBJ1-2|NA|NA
CASSLVAARVNGYTF
TGTGCCAGCAGCTTAGTGGCGGCCAGAGTGAATGGCTACACCTTC
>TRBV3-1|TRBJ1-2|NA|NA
CASRTTAIGGYTF
TGTGCCAGCCGGACAACCGCTATTGGGGGCTACACCTTC
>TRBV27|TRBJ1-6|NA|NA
CASSSRGGRSYNSPLHF
TGTGCCAGCAGTTCACGGGGGGGCCGCTCCTATAATTCACCCCTCCACTTT
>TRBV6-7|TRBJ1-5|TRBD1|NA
CASKNPGQGHQPQHF
TGTGCCAGCAAAAACCCGGGACAGGGGCATCAGCCCCAGCATTTT